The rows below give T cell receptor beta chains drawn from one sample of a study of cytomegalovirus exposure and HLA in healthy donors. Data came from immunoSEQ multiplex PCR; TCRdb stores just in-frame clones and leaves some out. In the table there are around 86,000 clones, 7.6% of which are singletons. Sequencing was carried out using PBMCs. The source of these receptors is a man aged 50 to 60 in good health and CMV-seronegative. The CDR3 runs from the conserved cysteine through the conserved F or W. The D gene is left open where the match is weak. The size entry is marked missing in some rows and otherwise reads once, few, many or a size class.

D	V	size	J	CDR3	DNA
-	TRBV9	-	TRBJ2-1	CASSVEPGDYNEQFF	TGTGCCAGCAGCGTAGAACCAGGGGATTACAATGAGCAGTTCTTC
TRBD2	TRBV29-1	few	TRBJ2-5	CRPISPPAGEETQYF	TGCAGACCTATATCCCCCCCCGCGGGAGAAGAGACCCAGTACTTC
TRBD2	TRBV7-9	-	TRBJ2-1	CASSTSGGVVPYNDQFF	TGTGCCAGCAGCACTAGCGGGGGTGTCGTTCCGTACAATGATCAGTTCTTC
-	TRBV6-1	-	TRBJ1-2	CASDVDSNYGYTF	TGTGCCAGCGACGTGGACAGCAACTATGGCTACACCTTC
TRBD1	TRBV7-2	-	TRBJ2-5	CASSSPGQGPETQYF	TGTGCCAGCAGCTCTCCGGGACAGGGCCCAGAGACCCAGTACTTC
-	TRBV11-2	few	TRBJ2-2	CASLRDNSNTGELFF	TGTGCCAGCTTACGGGACAACTCGAACACCGGGGAGCTGTTTTTT
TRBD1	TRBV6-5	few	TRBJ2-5	CASSPRQGASEQYF	TGTGCCAGCAGCCCCCGACAGGGGGCGAGTGAGCAGTACTTC
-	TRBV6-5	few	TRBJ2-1	CASSRLGRPEQFF	TGTGCCAGCAGTCGACTAGGCCGCCCTGAGCAGTTCTTC
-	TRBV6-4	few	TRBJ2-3	CASSPEETDTQYF	TGTGCCAGCAGTCCAGAGGAAACAGATACGCAGTATTTT
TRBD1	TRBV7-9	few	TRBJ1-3	CASSTDRGSGNTIYF	TGTGCCAGCAGCACCGACAGGGGCTCTGGAAACACCATATATTTT
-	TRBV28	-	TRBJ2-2	CASISYTGELFF	TGTGCCAGCATTTCCTACACCGGGGAGCTGTTTTTT
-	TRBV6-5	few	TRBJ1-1	CASRLDRSGTEAFF	TGTGCCAGCAGGTTAGACAGGTCAGGCACTGAAGCTTTCTTT
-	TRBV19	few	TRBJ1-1	CASSMGDTNTEAFF	TGTGCCAGTAGTATGGGGGACACGAACACTGAAGCTTTCTTT
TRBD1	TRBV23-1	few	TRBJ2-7	CASSQHNPPDRVTYEQYF	TGCGCCAGCAGTCAACATAACCCCCCGGACAGGGTCACCTACGAGCAGTACTTC
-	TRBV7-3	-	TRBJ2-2	CASSLDGGGELFF	TGTGCCAGCAGCCTCGATGGAGGCGGGGAGCTGTTTTTT
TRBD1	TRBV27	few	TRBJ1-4	CASGRTGLVATNEKLFF	TGTGCCAGCGGCAGGACAGGTCTAGTTGCAACTAATGAAAAACTGTTTTTT
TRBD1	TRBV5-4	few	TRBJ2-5	CASSLGGTGALQGGTQYF	TGTGCCAGCAGCTTGGGTGGGACAGGGGCACTCCAAGGAGGGACCCAGTACTTC
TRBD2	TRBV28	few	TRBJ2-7	CASSLWGSGRGGGYEQYF	TGTGCCAGCAGTTTATGGGGCTCGGGGAGGGGAGGAGGCTACGAGCAGTACTTC
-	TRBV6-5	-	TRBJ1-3	CASSSNFPTGNTIYF	TGTGCCAGCAGTAGTAACTTCCCCACTGGAAACACCATATATTTT
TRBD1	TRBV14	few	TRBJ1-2	CASSPGTGVYYGYTF	TGTGCCAGCAGTCCCGGGACAGGAGTCTACTATGGCTACACCTTC
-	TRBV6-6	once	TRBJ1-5	CASRSVQGFSNQPQHF	TGTGCCAGCCGGAGCGTCCAGGGGTTTAGCAATCAGCCCCAGCATTTT
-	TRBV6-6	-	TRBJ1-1	CASRNPGKDTEAFF	TGTGCCAGCAGAAATCCGGGTAAGGACACTGAAGCTTTCTTT
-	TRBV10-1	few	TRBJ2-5	CASSEGGRETQYF	TGCGCCAGCAGTGAAGGAGGTCGAGAGACCCAGTACTTC
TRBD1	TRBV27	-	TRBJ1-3	CASSLTGGRLSGNTIYF	TGTGCCAGCAGTCTGACAGGGGGTAGACTCTCTGGAAACACCATATATTTT
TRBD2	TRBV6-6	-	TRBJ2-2	CASSSISGRGTGELFF	TGTGCCAGCAGTTCCATTAGCGGGAGGGGCACCGGGGAGCTGTTTTTT
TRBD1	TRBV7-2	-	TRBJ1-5	CASSSPGTGVSNQPQHF	TGTGCCAGCAGCTCCCCCGGGACAGGGGTTTCGAATCAGCCCCAGCATTTT
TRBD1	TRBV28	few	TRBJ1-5	CASSLAQGGQPQHF	TGTGCCAGCAGTTTAGCACAGGGGGGTCAGCCCCAGCATTTT
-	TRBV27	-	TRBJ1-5	CASSPSTGINQPQRF	TGTGCCAGCAGTCCGAGCACAGGGATAAATCAGCCCCAGCGTTTT
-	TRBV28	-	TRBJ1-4	CASSPELGEKLFF	TGTGCCAGCAGTCCTGAACTAGGCGAAAAACTGTTTTTT
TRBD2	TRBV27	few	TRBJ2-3	CASSLGLATDTQYF	TGTGCCAGCAGTTTGGGACTAGCCACAGATACGCAGTATTTT
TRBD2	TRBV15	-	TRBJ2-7	CATSRDRGGRNEQYF	TGTGCCACCAGCAGAGATCGCGGGGGGCGGAACGAGCAGTACTTC
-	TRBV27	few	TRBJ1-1	CASLQGPQSFF	TGTGCCAGTTTACAGGGCCCTCAATCTTTCTTT
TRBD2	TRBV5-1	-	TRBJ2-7	CASSLPRSRGLAVYSYEQYF	TGCGCCAGCAGCTTGCCCCGTTCTAGGGGACTAGCGGTTTACTCCTACGAGCAGTACTTC
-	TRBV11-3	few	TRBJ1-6	CATPPRTPRSSYNSPLHF	TGTGCCACTCCACCTCGGACACCCAGGAGCTCCTATAATTCACCCCTCCACTTT
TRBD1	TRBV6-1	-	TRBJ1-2	CASSEEWTGTGYTF	TGTGCCAGCAGTGAAGAATGGACAGGGACTGGCTACACCTTC
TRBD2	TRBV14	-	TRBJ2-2	CASSPLAGGMGTGELFF	TGTGCCAGCAGCCCTCTAGCGGGAGGGATGGGGACCGGGGAGCTGTTTTTT
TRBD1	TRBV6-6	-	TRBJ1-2	CASSSRQGDTYGYTF	TGTGCCAGCAGTAGTAGACAGGGAGATACCTATGGCTACACCTTC
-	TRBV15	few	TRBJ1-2	CATSREGVGYTF	TGTGCCACCAGCAGAGAAGGGGTCGGCTACACCTTC
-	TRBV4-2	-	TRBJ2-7	CASSPAGSSYEQYF	TGTGCCAGCAGCCCCGCAGGAAGCTCCTACGAGCAGTACTTC
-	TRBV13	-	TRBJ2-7	CASSFRGREQSF	TGTGCCAGCAGCTTCAGGGGGCGGGAGCAGTCCTTC
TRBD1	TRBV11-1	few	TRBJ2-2	CASSYQGEVTGELFF	TGTGCCAGCAGCTATCAGGGGGAAGTCACCGGGGAGCTGTTTTTT
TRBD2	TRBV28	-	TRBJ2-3	CATLRRTSGNNTDTQYF	TGTGCCACCTTAAGGAGGACTAGCGGGAATAACACAGATACGCAGTATTTT
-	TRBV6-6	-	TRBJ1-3	CASGPTVSSGNTIYF	TGTGCCAGCGGCCCGACAGTGAGCTCTGGAAACACCATATATTTT
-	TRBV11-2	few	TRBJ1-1	CASSLDTGSEAFF	TGTGCCAGCAGCTTAGATACAGGGTCTGAAGCTTTCTTT
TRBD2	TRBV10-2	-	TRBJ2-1	CASSDQSRTSGGNEQFF	TGCGCCAGCAGTGACCAGTCGAGAACTAGCGGGGGCAATGAGCAGTTCTTC
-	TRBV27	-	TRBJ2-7	CASSPPDRLPYEQYF	TGTGCCAGCAGTCCGCCCGACAGGTTACCCTACGAGCAGTACTTC
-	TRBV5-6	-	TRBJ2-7	CASSLATGGEQYF	TGTGCCAGCAGCTTGGCTACCGGGGGCGAGCAGTACTTC
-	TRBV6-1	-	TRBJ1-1	CASRAGTTNTEAFF	TGTGCCAGCAGAGCCGGGACAACTAACACTGAAGCTTTCTTT
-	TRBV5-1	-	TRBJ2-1	CASSLVAGFNEQFF	TGCGCCAGCAGCTTGGTGGCGGGGTTCAATGAGCAGTTCTTC
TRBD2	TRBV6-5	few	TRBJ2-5	CASSRGGETQYF	TGTGCCAGCAGCCGGGGGGGAGAGACCCAGTACTTC
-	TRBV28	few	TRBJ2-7	CASRFAERLEQYF	TGTGCCAGCAGGTTCGCTGAGAGGTTGGAGCAGTACTTC
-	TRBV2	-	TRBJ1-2	CASSERGRGYGYTF	TGTGCCAGCAGTGAAAGGGGACGGGGGTATGGCTACACCTTC